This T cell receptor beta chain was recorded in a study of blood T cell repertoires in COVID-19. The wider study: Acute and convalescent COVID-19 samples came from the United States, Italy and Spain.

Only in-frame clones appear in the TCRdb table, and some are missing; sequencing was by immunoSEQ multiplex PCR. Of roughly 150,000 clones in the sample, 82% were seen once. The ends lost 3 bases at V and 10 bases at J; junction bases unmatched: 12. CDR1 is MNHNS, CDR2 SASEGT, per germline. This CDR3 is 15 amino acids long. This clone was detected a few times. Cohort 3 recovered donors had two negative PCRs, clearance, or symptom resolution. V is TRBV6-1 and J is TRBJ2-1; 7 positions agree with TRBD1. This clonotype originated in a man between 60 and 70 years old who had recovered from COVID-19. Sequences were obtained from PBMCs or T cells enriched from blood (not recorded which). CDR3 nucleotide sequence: TGTGCCAGCAGTGATCCAACGACAGGGTCTTTGGAGCAGTTCTTC. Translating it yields CASSDPTTGSLEQFF.